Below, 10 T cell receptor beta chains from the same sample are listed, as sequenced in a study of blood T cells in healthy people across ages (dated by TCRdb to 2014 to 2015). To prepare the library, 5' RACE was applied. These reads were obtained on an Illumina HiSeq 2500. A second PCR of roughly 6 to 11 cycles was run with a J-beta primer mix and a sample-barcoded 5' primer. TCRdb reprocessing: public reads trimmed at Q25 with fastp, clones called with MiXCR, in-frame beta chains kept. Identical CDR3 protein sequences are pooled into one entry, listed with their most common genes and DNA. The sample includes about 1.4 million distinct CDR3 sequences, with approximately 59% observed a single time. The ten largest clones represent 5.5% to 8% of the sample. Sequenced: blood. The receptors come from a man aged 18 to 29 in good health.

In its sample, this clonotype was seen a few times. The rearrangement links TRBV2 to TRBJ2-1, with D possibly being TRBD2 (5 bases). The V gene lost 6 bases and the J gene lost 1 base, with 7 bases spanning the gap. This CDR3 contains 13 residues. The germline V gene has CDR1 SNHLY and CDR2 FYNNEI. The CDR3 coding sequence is TGTGCCAGCAGAGAGGGATCCTACAATGAGCAGTTCTTC. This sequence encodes CASREGSYNEQFF.

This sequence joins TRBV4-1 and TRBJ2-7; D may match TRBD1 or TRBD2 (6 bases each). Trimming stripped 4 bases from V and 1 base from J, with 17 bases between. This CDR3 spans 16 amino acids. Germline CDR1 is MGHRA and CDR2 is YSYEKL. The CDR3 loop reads CASSPRGTPTSYEQYF. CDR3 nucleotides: TGCGCCAGCAGCCCAAGGGGGACTCCCACATCCTACGAGCAGTACTTC.

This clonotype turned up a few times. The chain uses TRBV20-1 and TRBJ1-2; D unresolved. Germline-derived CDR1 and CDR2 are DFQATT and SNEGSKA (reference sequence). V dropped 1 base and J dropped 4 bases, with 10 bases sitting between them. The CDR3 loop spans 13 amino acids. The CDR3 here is CSARVSGPYGYTF. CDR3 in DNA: TGCAGTGCTAGAGTCTCCGGGCCCTATGGCTACACCTTC.

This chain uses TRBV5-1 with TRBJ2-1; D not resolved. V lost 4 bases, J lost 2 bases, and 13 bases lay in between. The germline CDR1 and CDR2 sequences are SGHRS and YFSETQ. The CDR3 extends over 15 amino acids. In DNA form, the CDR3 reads TGCGCCAGCAGCAGAACGGGCCGGCCCTACAATGAGCAGTTCTTC. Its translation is CASSRTGRPYNEQFF.

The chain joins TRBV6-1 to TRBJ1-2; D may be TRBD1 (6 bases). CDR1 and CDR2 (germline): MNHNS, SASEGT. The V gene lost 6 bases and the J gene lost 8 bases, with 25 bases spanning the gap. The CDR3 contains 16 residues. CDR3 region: CASSWWGARILLGYTF. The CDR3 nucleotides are TGTGCCAGCAGCTGGTGGGGGGCGCGAATCCTCCTCGGCTACACCTTC.

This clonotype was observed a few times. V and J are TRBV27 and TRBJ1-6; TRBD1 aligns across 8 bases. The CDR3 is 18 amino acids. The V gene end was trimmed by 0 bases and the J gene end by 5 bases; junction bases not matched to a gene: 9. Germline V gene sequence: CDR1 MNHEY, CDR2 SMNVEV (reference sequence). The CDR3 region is CASSLSGLQGVDNSPLHF. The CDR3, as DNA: TGTGCCAGCAGTTTATCCGGCCTACAGGGGGTCGATAATTCACCCCTCCACTTT.

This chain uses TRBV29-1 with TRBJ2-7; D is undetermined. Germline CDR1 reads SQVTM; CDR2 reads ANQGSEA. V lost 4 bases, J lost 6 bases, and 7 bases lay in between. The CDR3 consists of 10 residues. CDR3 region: CSVVDFEQYF. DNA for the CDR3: TGCAGCGTTGTAGATTTCGAGCAGTACTTC.

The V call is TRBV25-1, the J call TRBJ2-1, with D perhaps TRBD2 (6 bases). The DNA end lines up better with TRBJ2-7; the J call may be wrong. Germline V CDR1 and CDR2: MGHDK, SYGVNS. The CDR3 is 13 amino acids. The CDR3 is CAAGSSSYNEQYF. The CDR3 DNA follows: TGTGCTGCGGGATCAAGCTCCTACAATGAGCAGTACTTC.

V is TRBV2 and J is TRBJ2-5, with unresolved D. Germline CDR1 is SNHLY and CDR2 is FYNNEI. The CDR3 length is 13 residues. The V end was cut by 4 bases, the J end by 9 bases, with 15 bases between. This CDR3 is CASSVGPQGSQYF. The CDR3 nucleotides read TGTGCCAGCAGTGTAGGACCACAAGGGTCCCAGTACTTC.

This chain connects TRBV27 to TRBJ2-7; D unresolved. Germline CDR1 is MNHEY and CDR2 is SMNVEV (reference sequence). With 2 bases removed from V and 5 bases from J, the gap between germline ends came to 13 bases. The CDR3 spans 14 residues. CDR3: CASSLGALRDEQYF. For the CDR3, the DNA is TGTGCCAGCAGTTTAGGCGCACTAAGGGACGAGCAGTACTTC.